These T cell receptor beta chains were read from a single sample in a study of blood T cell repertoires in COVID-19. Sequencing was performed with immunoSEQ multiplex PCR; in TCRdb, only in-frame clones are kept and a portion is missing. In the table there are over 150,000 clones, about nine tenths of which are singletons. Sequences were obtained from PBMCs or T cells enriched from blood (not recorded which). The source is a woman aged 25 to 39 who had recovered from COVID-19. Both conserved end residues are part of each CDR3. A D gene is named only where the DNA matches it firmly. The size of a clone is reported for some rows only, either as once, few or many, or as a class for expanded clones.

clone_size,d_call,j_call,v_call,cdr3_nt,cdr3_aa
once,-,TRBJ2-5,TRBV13,TGTGCCAGCAGCCCCATCGGACTCGTAGAGACCCAGTACTTC,CASSPIGLVETQYF
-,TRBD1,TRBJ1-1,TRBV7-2,TGTGCCAGCAGCTTAGGGGGACAGGCCACTGAAGCTTTCTTT,CASSLGGQATEAFF
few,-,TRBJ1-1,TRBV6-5,TGTGCCAGCAGCCTTGGGCCCCTTGGGTACACTGAAGCTTTCTTT,CASSLGPLGYTEAFF
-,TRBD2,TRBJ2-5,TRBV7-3,TGTGCCAGCAGCTTGGGACTAGAGGAGGCGGAGACCCAGTACTTC,CASSLGLEEAETQYF
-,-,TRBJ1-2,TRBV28,TGTGCCAGCAGTCCCAACCTTGTCACCGAATCACTATATGGCTACACCTTC,CASSPNLVTESLYGYTF
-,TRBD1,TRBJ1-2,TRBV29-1,TGCAGCGTTGAAGGAACAGGGGCTAACTATGGCTACACCTTC,CSVEGTGANYGYTF
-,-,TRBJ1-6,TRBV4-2,TGTGCCAGCAGGGGGGGGCAGGGAAATTCACCCCTCCACTTT,CASRGGQGNSPLHF
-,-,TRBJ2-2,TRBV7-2,TGTGCCAGCAGCTTGAGCGAACCCGGGGAGCTGTTTTTT,CASSLSEPGELFF
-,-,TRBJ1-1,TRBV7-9,TGTGCCAGCAGCTCGCCTACGGGGGAAGTAGCTTTCTTT,CASSSPTGEVAFF
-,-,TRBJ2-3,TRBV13,TGTGCCAGCAGCTTAGGGGTAGGGGGAGTCACAGATACGCAGTATTTT,CASSLGVGGVTDTQYF
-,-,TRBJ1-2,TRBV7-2,TGTGCCAGCAGCTTAGCCCTAGAAGGGAGGGCCTATGGCTACACCTTC,CASSLALEGRAYGYTF
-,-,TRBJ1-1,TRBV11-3,TGTGCCAGCAGCTTGTCGGGAAACACTGAAGCTTTCTTT,CASSLSGNTEAFF
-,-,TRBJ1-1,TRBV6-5,TGTGCCAGCAGTTACCTGGACAGGAACACTGAAGCTTTCTTT,CASSYLDRNTEAFF
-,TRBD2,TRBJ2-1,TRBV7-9,TGTGCCAGCAGCTCACCCCTCGGAACTAGCGGGAGCAATGAGCAGTTCTTC,CASSSPLGTSGSNEQFF
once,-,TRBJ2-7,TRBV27,TGTGCCAGCAGTCAATGGTCAGACTACGAGCAGTACTTC,CASSQWSDYEQYF
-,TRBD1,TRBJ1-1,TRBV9,TGTGCCAGCAGCGCCTACGGGACAGGGACGAACACTGAAGCTTTCTTT,CASSAYGTGTNTEAFF
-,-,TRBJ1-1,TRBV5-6,TGTGCCAGCAGCTTGGATAATGGCAGGGGAAGTACTGAAGCTTTCTTT,CASSLDNGRGSTEAFF
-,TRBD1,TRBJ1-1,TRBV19,TGTGCCAGTAGTTTCCTATTGGACAGGGCTAGACCGGACACTGAAGCTTTCTTT,CASSFLLDRARPDTEAFF
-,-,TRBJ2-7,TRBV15,TGTGCCACCAGCGGGAGAAGCTCCTACGAGCAGTACTTC,CATSGRSSYEQYF
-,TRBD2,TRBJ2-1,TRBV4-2,TGTGCCAGCAGCTTCCCGGAAGCGGGGGGTTACAATGAGCAGTTCTTC,CASSFPEAGGYNEQFF
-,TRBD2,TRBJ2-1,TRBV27,TGTGCCAGCAGTTCTTTACTAGCGGACAATGAGCAGTTCTTC,CASSSLLADNEQFF
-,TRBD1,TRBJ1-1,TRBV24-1,TGTGCCACCAGGGAAACAGGGGATACTGAAGCTTTCTTT,CATRETGDTEAFF
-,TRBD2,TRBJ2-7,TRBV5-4,TGTGCCAGCAGCGGATCGGGCGCGGGGACTAACCTCTACGAGCAGTACTTC,CASSGSGAGTNLYEQYF
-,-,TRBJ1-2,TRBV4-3,TGCGCCAGCAGCCAGGGACACGAAGCTAACTATGGCTACACCTTC,CASSQGHEANYGYTF
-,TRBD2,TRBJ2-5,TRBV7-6,TGTGCCAGCAGCTTAGTCCTAGCGGGGGGGCCTCGGGAGACCCAGTACTTC,CASSLVLAGGPRETQYF
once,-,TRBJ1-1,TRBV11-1,TGTGCCAGCAGCTTAGCTGAGGGTTGGGGCACTGAAGCTTTCTTT,CASSLAEGWGTEAFF
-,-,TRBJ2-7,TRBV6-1,TGTGCCAGCAGCGCCGACAGAAGCTCCTACGAGCAGTACTTC,CASSADRSSYEQYF
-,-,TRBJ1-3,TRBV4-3,TGCGCCAGCAGCCAAGGGTCGGGTTATTCTGGAAACACCATATATTTT,CASSQGSGYSGNTIYF
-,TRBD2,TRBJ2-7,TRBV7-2,TGTGCCAGCAGCCCGTTAGCGGGAGGTTTTTCCGAGCAGTACTTC,CASSPLAGGFSEQYF
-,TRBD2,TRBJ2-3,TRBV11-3,TGTGCCAGCAGCTTAGTGACTAGCGGGACGGTGACAGATACGCAGTATTTT,CASSLVTSGTVTDTQYF
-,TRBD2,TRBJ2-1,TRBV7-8,TGTGCCAGCAGCCCGACTAGCGGGGCGTGGGACAATGAGCAGTTCTTC,CASSPTSGAWDNEQFF
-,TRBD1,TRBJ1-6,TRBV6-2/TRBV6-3,TGTGCCAGCAGTTCGCAGGGACAGGGAGACAATTCACCCCTCCACTTT,CASSSQGQGDNSPLHF
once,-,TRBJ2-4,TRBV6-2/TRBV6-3,TGTGCCAGCAGTGCCCGGGAGACTCAGAACATTCAGTACTTC,CASSARETQNIQYF
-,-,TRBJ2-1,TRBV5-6,TGTGCCAGCAGCTTGTTTCTAGATGGGGAGCAGTTCTTC,CASSLFLDGEQFF
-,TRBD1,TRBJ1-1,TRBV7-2,TGTGCCAGCAGCTCGAACGACAGGGGGCCCACTGAAGCTTTCTTT,CASSSNDRGPTEAFF
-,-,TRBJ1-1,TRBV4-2,TGTGCCAGCAGCCAAGCGACCTTCCCCAGGCCGAACACTGAAGCTTTCTTT,CASSQATFPRPNTEAFF
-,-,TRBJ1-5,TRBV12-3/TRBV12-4,TGTGCCAGCAGTTTAGGGGAGAGAGCGCCCCAGCATTTT,CASSLGERAPQHF
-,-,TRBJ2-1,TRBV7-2,TGTGCCAGCAGCTTAGCCCGTAGCGGTGAGCAGTTCTTC,CASSLARSGEQFF
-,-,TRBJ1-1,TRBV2,TGTGCCAGCAGTGACGGCTACGGAGGGGTGACTGAAGCTTTCTTT,CASSDGYGGVTEAFF
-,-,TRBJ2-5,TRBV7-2,TGTGCCAGCAGCTTACTTGAGTTGCGAGAGACCCAGTACTTC,CASSLLELRETQYF